A selection of T cell receptor beta chains follows, all from one sample in a study of blood T cells in healthy people across ages. A single record per CDR3 protein comes from TCRdb applying MiXCR to the 5' RACE reads. The repertoire holds about 970,000 distinct CDR3 sequences, with just over 50% as singletons. The specimen sequenced was blood. Receptors were obtained from a woman aged 60-75 years in good health. Each CDR3 is given with its conserved first and last residue. The order of the fields is J gene, V gene, CDR3 length, D gene, clone size, CDR3 protein, CDR3 DNA. D genes are given only for firm matches. The size field is filled for only some rows; it gives once, few, many or a size class.

j_gene: TRBJ2-7
v_gene: TRBV27
len: 15
d_gene: TRBD1
abundance: .
CDR3aa: CASSSIGQGVNEQYF
CDR3nt: TGTGCCAGCAGTTCGATTGGACAGGGAGTCAACGAGCAGTACTTC

j_gene: TRBJ1-3
v_gene: TRBV7-2
len: 16
d_gene: TRBD1
abundance: .
CDR3aa: CASSSYQDRDRNTIYF
CDR3nt: TGTGCCAGCAGCTCCTACCAGGACAGGGATCGAAACACCATATATTTT

j_gene: TRBJ2-1
v_gene: TRBV20-1
len: 13
d_gene: TRBD2
abundance: .
CDR3aa: CSAPRLAGDEQFF
CDR3nt: TGCAGTGCTCCACGACTAGCGGGCGATGAGCAGTTCTTC

j_gene: TRBJ1-2
v_gene: TRBV12-3/TRBV12-4
len: 15
d_gene: TRBD1
abundance: .
CDR3aa: CASSSRQGRGYGYTF
CDR3nt: TGTGCCAGCAGTTCTAGACAGGGGAGAGGCTATGGCTACACCTTC

j_gene: TRBJ2-1
v_gene: TRBV6-2/TRBV6-3
len: 17
d_gene: TRBD2
abundance: .
CDR3aa: CASSHGTSQTKIDEQFF
CDR3nt: TGTGCCAGCAGCCACGGGACTAGCCAGACAAAGATTGATGAGCAGTTCTTC

j_gene: TRBJ2-5
v_gene: TRBV12-3/TRBV12-4
len: 14
d_gene: TRBD1
abundance: few
CDR3aa: CASSLQGTVETQYF
CDR3nt: TGTGCCAGCAGTTTACAGGGGACAGTTGAGACCCAGTACTTC

j_gene: TRBJ1-1
v_gene: TRBV29-1
len: 13
d_gene: .
abundance: .
CDR3aa: CSSNLGAGTEAFF
CDR3nt: TGCAGCTCCAACCTGGGGGCGGGTACTGAAGCTTTCTTT

j_gene: TRBJ2-3
v_gene: TRBV5-6
len: 12
d_gene: .
abundance: once
CDR3aa: CASSLGELERYF
CDR3nt: TGTGCCAGCAGCTTGGGGGAGCTGGAGCGGTATTTT

j_gene: TRBJ2-5
v_gene: TRBV28
len: 15
d_gene: .
abundance: .
CDR3aa: CASSLTGPLRETQYF
CDR3nt: TGTGCCAGCAGTTTAACCGGGCCCCTACGAGAGACTCAGTACTTC

j_gene: TRBJ2-7
v_gene: TRBV15
len: 15
d_gene: TRBD2
abundance: .
CDR3aa: CATSRERTRGSEQYF
CDR3nt: TGTGCCACCAGCAGAGAACGCACCCGCGGGAGCGAGCAGTACTTC

j_gene: TRBJ1-5
v_gene: TRBV21-1
len: 19
d_gene: .
abundance: .
CDR3aa: CARALDSIRQGEVGQPQHF
CDR3nt: TGTGCCAGGGCACTCGATTCTATACGACAGGGTGAAGTCGGTCAGCCCCAGCATTTT

j_gene: TRBJ2-1
v_gene: TRBV4-1
len: 15
d_gene: .
abundance: .
CDR3aa: CASSQVALPSNEQFF
CDR3nt: TGCGCCAGCAGCCAAGTAGCGCTCCCGAGCAATGAGCAGTTCTTC

j_gene: TRBJ2-3
v_gene: TRBV20-1
len: 14
d_gene: .
abundance: .
CDR3aa: CSARGNWRTDTQYF
CDR3nt: TGCAGTGCTAGAGGGAACTGGCGCACAGATACGCAGTATTTT

j_gene: TRBJ2-6
v_gene: TRBV3-1
len: 17
d_gene: TRBD1
abundance: few
CDR3aa: CASSQKGAQSGANVLTF
CDR3nt: TGTGCCAGCAGCCAAAAGGGGGCGCAATCTGGGGCCAACGTCCTGACTTTC

j_gene: TRBJ2-1
v_gene: TRBV5-6
len: 16
d_gene: TRBD1
abundance: .
CDR3aa: CASSLVLDRGYNEQFF
CDR3nt: TGTGCCAGCAGCTTGGTGCTTGACAGGGGATACAATGAGCAGTTCTTC

j_gene: TRBJ2-1
v_gene: TRBV20-1
len: 14
d_gene: TRBD2
abundance: .
CDR3aa: CSGILAGGYNEQFF
CDR3nt: TGCAGTGGTATACTAGCGGGGGGGTACAATGAGCAGTTCTTC

j_gene: TRBJ2-5
v_gene: TRBV5-1
len: 15
d_gene: .
abundance: once
CDR3aa: CASSLSLSSQETQYF
CDR3nt: TGCGCCAGCAGCCTCTCTCTGAGCAGCCAAGAGACCCAGTACTTC

j_gene: TRBJ1-5
v_gene: TRBV12-3/TRBV12-4
len: 13
d_gene: .
abundance: few
CDR3aa: CASSWGRSQPQHF
CDR3nt: TGTGCCAGCAGTTGGGGTAGGAGTCAGCCCCAGCATTTT

j_gene: TRBJ2-6
v_gene: TRBV7-2
len: 15
d_gene: .
abundance: once
CDR3aa: CASTRHGSGANVLTF
CDR3nt: TGTGCCAGCACAAGACACGGCTCTGGGGCCAACGTCCTGACTTTC

j_gene: TRBJ2-1
v_gene: TRBV5-1
len: 18
d_gene: TRBD2
abundance: .
CDR3aa: CASSLATSGYSSYNEQFF
CDR3nt: TGCGCCAGCAGCTTGGCTACTAGCGGGTACAGCTCCTACAATGAGCAGTTCTTC

j_gene: TRBJ2-2
v_gene: TRBV15
len: 21
d_gene: TRBD2
abundance: .
CDR3aa: CATSRATSLGTSGRKVGELFF
CDR3nt: TGTGCCACCAGCAGAGCTACGTCTCTCGGGACTAGCGGGAGGAAGGTCGGGGAGCTGTTTTTT

j_gene: TRBJ2-1
v_gene: TRBV5-1
len: 15
d_gene: .
abundance: .
CDR3aa: CASSLFAGNNNEQFF
CDR3nt: TGCGCCAGCAGCTTGTTCGCGGGAAATAACAATGAGCAGTTCTTC

j_gene: TRBJ2-1
v_gene: TRBV9
len: 18
d_gene: TRBD2
abundance: .
CDR3aa: CASSGGLAGMSSYNEQFF
CDR3nt: TGTGCCAGCAGTGGAGGACTAGCGGGCATGAGCTCCTACAATGAACAGTTCTTC

j_gene: TRBJ2-1
v_gene: TRBV5-1
len: 13
d_gene: TRBD1
abundance: few
CDR3aa: CASSSGQNNEQFF
CDR3nt: TGCGCCAGCAGCTCGGGACAGAACAATGAGCAGTTCTTC

j_gene: TRBJ2-3
v_gene: TRBV18
len: 14
d_gene: .
abundance: once
CDR3aa: CASSLGNWAYTQYF
CDR3nt: TGTGCCAGCTCACTTGGGAATTGGGCCTATACGCAGTATTTT

j_gene: TRBJ1-2
v_gene: TRBV10-3
len: 11
d_gene: .
abundance: few
CDR3aa: CAILSTGGYTF
CDR3nt: TGTGCCATCCTGTCGACTGGTGGCTACACCTTC

j_gene: TRBJ2-5
v_gene: TRBV5-1
len: 13
d_gene: .
abundance: few
CDR3aa: CASSAPGSETQYF
CDR3nt: TGCGCCAGCAGCGCCCCAGGGTCGGAGACCCAGTACTTC

j_gene: TRBJ2-1
v_gene: TRBV7-9
len: 14
d_gene: .
abundance: few
CDR3aa: CASSLLRNYNEQFF
CDR3nt: TGTGCCAGCAGCTTACTGCGGAACTACAATGAGCAGTTCTTC

j_gene: TRBJ2-5
v_gene: TRBV7-9
len: 15
d_gene: .
abundance: .
CDR3aa: CASSLVVAVRETQYF
CDR3nt: TGTGCCAGCAGCTTAGTTGTGGCAGTAAGAGAGACCCAGTACTTC

j_gene: TRBJ2-7
v_gene: TRBV29-1
len: 14
d_gene: .
abundance: .
CDR3aa: CSVTSAALSYEQYF
CDR3nt: TGCAGCGTGACTTCGGCAGCCCTCTCCTACGAGCAGTACTTC

j_gene: TRBJ2-7
v_gene: TRBV24-1
len: 15
d_gene: .
abundance: .
CDR3aa: CATSNGPSSYNEQYF
CDR3nt: TGTGCCACCAGTAACGGGCCGAGCTCCTACAATGAGCAGTACTTC

j_gene: TRBJ2-7
v_gene: TRBV4-2
len: 15
d_gene: .
abundance: .
CDR3aa: CASSQDTTFKAEQYF
CDR3nt: TGTGCCAGCAGCCAAGACACGACTTTTAAAGCGGAGCAGTACTTC

j_gene: TRBJ2-7
v_gene: TRBV28
len: 13
d_gene: .
abundance: .
CDR3aa: CATRAGQYNEQYF
CDR3nt: TGTGCCACCAGAGCGGGCCAATACAATGAGCAGTACTTC

j_gene: TRBJ1-6
v_gene: TRBV28
len: 17
d_gene: .
abundance: .
CDR3aa: CASSFPLTGTLYSPLHF
CDR3nt: TGTGCCAGCAGTTTTCCCCTGACAGGTACCCTATATTCACCCCTCCACTTT

j_gene: TRBJ2-3
v_gene: TRBV20-1
len: 14
d_gene: .
abundance: .
CDR3aa: CSAASEISTDTQYF
CDR3nt: TGCAGTGCAGCAAGCGAGATTAGCACAGATACGCAGTATTTT

j_gene: TRBJ2-1
v_gene: TRBV12-3/TRBV12-4
len: 14
d_gene: .
abundance: .
CDR3aa: CASSLRQLIETQFF
CDR3nt: TGTGCCAGCAGCCTAAGACAGTTAATAGAGACCCAGTTCTTC

j_gene: TRBJ1-4
v_gene: TRBV12-3/TRBV12-4
len: 16
d_gene: .
abundance: few
CDR3aa: CASSPGLHPRGEKLFF
CDR3nt: TGTGCCAGCAGTCCCGGACTCCACCCGAGGGGTGAAAAACTGTTTTTT

j_gene: TRBJ2-2
v_gene: TRBV12-3/TRBV12-4
len: 15
d_gene: .
abundance: few
CDR3aa: CASTLGVGATGELFF
CDR3nt: TGTGCCAGCACCCTGGGGGTGGGGGCCACCGGGGAGCTGTTTTTT

j_gene: TRBJ1-1
v_gene: TRBV12-3/TRBV12-4
len: 13
d_gene: .
abundance: .
CDR3aa: CATLDSMNTEAFF
CDR3nt: TGTGCCACCCTTGACAGTATGAACACTGAAGCTTTCTTT

j_gene: TRBJ2-5
v_gene: TRBV4-1
len: 17
d_gene: TRBD2
abundance: .
CDR3aa: CASSQESRGGVAGTQYF
CDR3nt: TGCGCCAGCAGCCAAGAGTCCCGAGGTGGGGTAGCGGGGACCCAGTACTTC

j_gene: TRBJ2-7
v_gene: TRBV15
len: 15
d_gene: TRBD2
abundance: .
CDR3aa: CATSRELAGPYEQYF
CDR3nt: TGTGCCACCAGCAGAGAGCTAGCGGGGCCCTACGAGCAGTACTTC

j_gene: TRBJ2-1
v_gene: TRBV20-1
len: 15
d_gene: TRBD2
abundance: few
CDR3aa: CSAGSLGSGRSEQFF
CDR3nt: TGCAGTGCGGGGTCTTTGGGTAGCGGGAGGTCTGAGCAGTTCTTC

j_gene: TRBJ1-2
v_gene: TRBV12-3/TRBV12-4
len: 15
d_gene: TRBD1
abundance: .
CDR3aa: CASSPMQGGVGGYTF
CDR3nt: TGTGCCAGCAGCCCCATGCAGGGGGGCGTGGGTGGCTACACCTTC

j_gene: TRBJ1-2
v_gene: TRBV7-9
len: 14
d_gene: .
abundance: .
CDR3aa: CASSVGGVNYGYTF
CDR3nt: TGTGCCAGCAGCGTAGGGGGAGTTAACTATGGCTACACCTTC

j_gene: TRBJ2-5
v_gene: TRBV29-1
len: 15
d_gene: TRBD1
abundance: once
CDR3aa: CSIPPGQGSQETQYF
CDR3nt: TGCAGCATCCCACCGGGACAGGGGTCCCAAGAGACCCAGTACTTC

j_gene: TRBJ2-1
v_gene: TRBV14
len: 19
d_gene: .
abundance: .
CDR3aa: CASSQGWGGSGFSYNEQFF
CDR3nt: TGTGCCAGCAGCCAAGGTTGGGGAGGTAGCGGATTCTCCTACAATGAGCAGTTCTTC

j_gene: TRBJ1-2
v_gene: TRBV28
len: 16
d_gene: .
abundance: few
CDR3aa: CASSQNQGFSSYGYTF
CDR3nt: TGTGCCAGCAGTCAAAACCAGGGATTTTCTAGCTATGGCTACACCTTC

j_gene: TRBJ2-6
v_gene: TRBV4-1
len: 16
d_gene: .
abundance: .
CDR3aa: CASSWVRATGANVLTF
CDR3nt: TGCGCCAGCAGCTGGGTTAGGGCAACTGGGGCCAACGTCCTGACTTTC

j_gene: TRBJ1-1
v_gene: TRBV7-9
len: 13
d_gene: .
abundance: .
CDR3aa: CASSLAGATEAFF
CDR3nt: TGTGCCAGCAGCTTGGCAGGGGCCACTGAAGCTTTCTTT

j_gene: TRBJ2-3
v_gene: TRBV15
len: 14
d_gene: .
abundance: .
CDR3aa: CATSRSREADTQYF
CDR3nt: TGTGCCACCAGCAGATCCAGGGAGGCAGATACGCAGTATTTT

j_gene: TRBJ2-3
v_gene: TRBV5-1
len: 14
d_gene: TRBD1
abundance: once
CDR3aa: CASGTEISTDTQYF
CDR3nt: TGCGCCAGCGGGACAGAAATTAGCACAGATACGCAGTATTTT

j_gene: TRBJ1-2
v_gene: TRBV6-5
len: 13
d_gene: .
abundance: .
CDR3aa: CASSKQRNYGYTF
CDR3nt: TGTGCCAGCAGTAAACAAAGAAACTATGGCTACACCTTC